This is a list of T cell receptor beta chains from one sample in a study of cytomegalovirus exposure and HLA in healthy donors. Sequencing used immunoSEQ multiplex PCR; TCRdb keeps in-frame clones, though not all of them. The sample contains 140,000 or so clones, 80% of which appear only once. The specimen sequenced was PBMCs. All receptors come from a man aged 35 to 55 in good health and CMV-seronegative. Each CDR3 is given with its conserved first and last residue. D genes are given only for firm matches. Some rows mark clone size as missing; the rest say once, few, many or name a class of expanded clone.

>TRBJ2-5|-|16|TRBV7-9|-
TGTGCCAGCAGTCTACCCCCGGGGACATCTCAAGAGACCCAGTACTTC
CASSLPPGTSQETQYF
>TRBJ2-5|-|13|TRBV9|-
TGTGCCAGCAGCGCTACAGGTAAAGAGACCCAGTACTTC
CASSATGKETQYF
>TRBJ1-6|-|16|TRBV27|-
TGTGCCAGCAGTTTCATGAGGGATCCCTATAATTCACCCCTCCACTTT
CASSFMRDPYNSPLHF
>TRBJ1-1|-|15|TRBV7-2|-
TGTGCCAGCAGCTTAGTAAGGGGGGGGGACACTGAAGCTTTCTTT
CASSLVRGGDTEAFF
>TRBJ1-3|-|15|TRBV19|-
TGTGCCAGTAGTATATCCGGCAGGATTGGAAACACCATATATTTT
CASSISGRIGNTIYF
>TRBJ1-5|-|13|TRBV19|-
TGTGCCAGTAGTATAGGCGGTAATCAGCCCCAGCATTTT
CASSIGGNQPQHF
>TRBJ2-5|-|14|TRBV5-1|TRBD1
TGCGCCAGCAGCTGGGGACAGGGGGCGGAGACCCAGTACTTC
CASSWGQGAETQYF
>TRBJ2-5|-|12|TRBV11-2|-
TGTGCCAGCAGCCGGTACTCAGAGACCCAGTACTTC
CASSRYSETQYF
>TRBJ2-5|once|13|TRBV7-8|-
TGTGCCAGCAGCTCGCTAGCGTCGGAGACCCAGTACTTC
CASSSLASETQYF
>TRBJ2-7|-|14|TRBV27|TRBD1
TGTGCCAGCAGCTCCGGGACAGGGGTCACCGAGCAGTACTTC
CASSSGTGVTEQYF
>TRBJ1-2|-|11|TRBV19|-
TGTGCCAGTATCCCCCCGGGGGGCTACACCTTC
CASIPPGGYTF
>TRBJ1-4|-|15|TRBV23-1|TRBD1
TGCGCCAGCAGTCAACAACAGGGGGTGAATGAAAAACTGTTTTTT
CASSQQQGVNEKLFF
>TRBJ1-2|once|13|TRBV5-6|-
TGTGCCAGCAGCTTGGCAGGGGACTATGGCTACACCTTC
CASSLAGDYGYTF
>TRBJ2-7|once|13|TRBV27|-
TGTGCCAGCAGTTTGAGAGGGGGCTACGAGCAGTACTTC
CASSLRGGYEQYF
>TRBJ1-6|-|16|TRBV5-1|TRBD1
TGCGCCAGCAGCTTGGGACCGGGACAGGGAAATTCACCCCTCCACTTT
CASSLGPGQGNSPLHF
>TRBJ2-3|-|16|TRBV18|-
TGTGCCAGCTCACCCTTACCGGGTGCGGGGCCAGATACGCAGTATTTT
CASSPLPGAGPDTQYF
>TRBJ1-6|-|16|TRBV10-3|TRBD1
TGTGCCATCAGTGAGGTGACAGGGGGCAATAATTCACCCCTCCACTTT
CAISEVTGGNNSPLHF
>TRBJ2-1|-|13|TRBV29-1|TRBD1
TGCAGCGTTGGGACAGGGGGCTACAATGAGCAGTTCTTC
CSVGTGGYNEQFF
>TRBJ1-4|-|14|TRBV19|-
TGTGCCAGTAGTATAGACAGGGTCAATGAAAAACTGTTTTTT
CASSIDRVNEKLFF
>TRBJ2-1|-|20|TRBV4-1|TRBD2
TGCGCCAGCAGCCAAGAACGGGTGTCGAGGACTAGCGGGGGGAACAATGAGCAGTTCTTC
CASSQERVSRTSGGNNEQFF
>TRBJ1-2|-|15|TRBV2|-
TGTGCCAGCAGTGAAGCGCTTCAGGGTTGGAATGGCTACACCTTC
CASSEALQGWNGYTF
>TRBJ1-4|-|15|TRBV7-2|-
TGTGCCAGCAGCCAGTCGAGGGGGTTGGATGAAAAACTGTTTTTT
CASSQSRGLDEKLFF
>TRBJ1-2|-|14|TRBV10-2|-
TGCGCCAGCAGTGAGCCTTCCCCCTATTATGGCTACACCTTC
CASSEPSPYYGYTF
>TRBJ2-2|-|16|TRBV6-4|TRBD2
TGTGCCAGCAGTGACACTCCGGGGGGTCCCACCGGGGAGCTGTTTTTT
CASSDTPGGPTGELFF
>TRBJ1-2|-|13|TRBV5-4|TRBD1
TGTGCCAGCAGCCCAGGACAGGGAAATGGCTACACCTTC
CASSPGQGNGYTF
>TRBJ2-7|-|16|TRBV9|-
TGTGCCAGCAGCGTAGGCGACAGATTATACTCCTACGAGCAGTACTTC
CASSVGDRLYSYEQYF
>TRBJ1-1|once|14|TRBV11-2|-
TGTGCCAGCAGCTTAAGGGTGGGGCCCACTGAAGCTTTCTTT
CASSLRVGPTEAFF
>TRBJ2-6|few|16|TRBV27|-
TGTGCCAGCAGTGAACCAGGGGGGTACGGGGCCAACGTCCTGACTTTC
CASSEPGGYGANVLTF
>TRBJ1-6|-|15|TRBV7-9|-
TGTGCCAGCAGCTTAGGCAGGCTGGATAATTCACCCCTCCACTTT
CASSLGRLDNSPLHF
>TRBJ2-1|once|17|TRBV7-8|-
TGTGCCAGCAGCTTAGTTCTCCTTTCCAGCTCCTACAATGAGCAGTTCTTC
CASSLVLLSSSYNEQFF
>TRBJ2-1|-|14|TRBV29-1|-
TGCAGCGATACCCGGGATAGCTCCTACAATGAGCAGTTCTTC
CSDTRDSSYNEQFF
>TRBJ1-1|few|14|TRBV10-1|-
TGCGCCAGCAGTGACGGGAGTATGAACACTGAAGCTTTCTTT
CASSDGSMNTEAFF
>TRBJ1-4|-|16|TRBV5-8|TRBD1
TGTGCCAGCAGCGCGGGACAGGGTCGCACTAATGAAAAACTGTTTTTT
CASSAGQGRTNEKLFF
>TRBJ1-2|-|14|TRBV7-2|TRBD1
TGTGCCAGCACCCGAGCCGGGACAGGCTATGGCTACACCTTC
CASTRAGTGYGYTF
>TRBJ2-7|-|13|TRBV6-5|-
TGTGCCAGCTATACAGGTCGAGTCGACGAGCAGTACTTC
CASYTGRVDEQYF
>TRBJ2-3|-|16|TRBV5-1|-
TGCGCCAGCAGCTTGGAAACAGGCCACAGCACAGATACGCAGTATTTT
CASSLETGHSTDTQYF
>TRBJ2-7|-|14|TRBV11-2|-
TGTGCCAGCAGCCCCTCACCAGGAACCTACGAGCAGTACTTC
CASSPSPGTYEQYF
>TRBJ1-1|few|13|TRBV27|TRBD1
TGTGCCAGCAGTTCCGACAGGGATGCTGAAGCTTTCTTT
CASSSDRDAEAFF
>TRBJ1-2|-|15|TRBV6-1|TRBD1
TGTGCCAGCAGTGCCCAGGGGACAGGGGACTATGGCTACACCTTC
CASSAQGTGDYGYTF
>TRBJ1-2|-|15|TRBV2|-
TGTGCCAGCTGCGTTCTGGACAGACTTAACTATGGCTACACCTTC
CASCVLDRLNYGYTF
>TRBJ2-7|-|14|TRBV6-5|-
TGTGCCAGCAGTTACCGGGGGGCCCACGCCGAGCAGTACTTC
CASSYRGAHAEQYF
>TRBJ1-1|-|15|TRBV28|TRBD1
TGTGCCAGCAGTTTACCCTCGACAGGGTACACTGAAGCTTTCTTT
CASSLPSTGYTEAFF
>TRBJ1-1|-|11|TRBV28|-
TGTGCCAGCTTAACAGCAACTGAAGCTTTCTTT
CASLTATEAFF
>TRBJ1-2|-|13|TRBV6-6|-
TGTGCCAGCAGTTACTCTGTAAGGGAGGGCTACACCTTC
CASSYSVREGYTF
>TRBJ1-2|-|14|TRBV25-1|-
TGTGCCAGCAGTCTGGAGGGGGGGAGGTATGGCTACACCTTC
CASSLEGGRYGYTF
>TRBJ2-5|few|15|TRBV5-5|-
TGTGCCAGCAGCTTCTCTCAGGCGGGCCAAGAGACCCAGTACTTC
CASSFSQAGQETQYF
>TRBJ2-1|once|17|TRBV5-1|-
TGCGCCAGCAGCCCTCCCGACAGCCTGAGCTCCTACAATGAGCAGTTCTTC
CASSPPDSLSSYNEQFF
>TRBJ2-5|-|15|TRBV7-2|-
TGTGCCAGCAGTCGGGACTATACAGGGGGAGAGACCCAGTACTTC
CASSRDYTGGETQYF